These 4 T cell receptor beta chains came from one sample sequenced in a study of OX40 agonist ivuxolimab in advanced cancers. Some clones are missing from TCRdb's copy, which holds only in-frame ones; the method was immunoSEQ multiplex PCR. The sample includes tens of thousands of clones, about 93% of them seen just once. Source: CD4+ or CD8+ T cells sorted from blood, taken in a trial of the OX40 agonist ivuxolimab. These receptors were collected from an adult with an advanced solid tumor such as melanoma, head and neck, liver or kidney cancer.

The chain employs TRBV6-1 and TRBJ1-1, with no clear D. The CDR3 totals 13 residues. V lost 7 bases, J lost 1 base, and 10 bases lay in between. CDR1 and CDR2 from the germline V gene are MNHNS and SASEGT. The CDR3 loop reads CASTETENTEAFF. CDR3 DNA: TGTGCCAGCACCGAAACAGAGAACACTGAAGCTTTCTTT.

This rearrangement joins TRBV7-9 to TRBJ2-3; 8 bases agree with TRBD1. The CDR3 extends over 16 amino acids. Germline CDR1 and CDR2: SEHNR and FQNEAQ (reference sequence). Germline trimming cut 4 bases from V and 0 bases from J; bases unmatched to any gene: 6. The CDR3, as DNA: TGTGCCAGCAGCTCCCGGACAGGGCCTAGCACAGATACGCAGTATTTT. Translating gives CASSSRTGPSTDTQYF.

The chain employs TRBV4-1 and TRBJ1-2; 7 nucleotides match TRBD1. Germline trimming cut 4 bases from V and 0 bases from J; bases unmatched to any gene: 14. The CDR3 spans 18 residues. Germline V gene data show CDR1 as MGHRA and CDR2 as YSYEKL. Written as DNA, the CDR3 is TGCGCCAGCAGCCTTTTTCCAGGGACAGAGGATTCTAACTATGGCTACACCTTC. Its protein is CASSLFPGTEDSNYGYTF.

The chain recombines TRBV9 with TRBJ2-4; 9 positions match TRBD1. The CDR3 is made up of 14 amino acids. In germline, CDR1 is SGDLS, CDR2 YYNGEE. The trim removed 4 bases at V and 6 bases at J, leaving 5 bases unmatched. CDR3 residues: CASSTRDRANIQYF. The CDR3 DNA follows: TGTGCCAGCAGCACCCGGGACAGGGCAAACATTCAGTACTTC.